The rows below give T cell receptor beta chains drawn from one sample of a study of T cell repertoires in cytomegalovirus infection. No antigens are known for them. TCRdb called the reads again in MiXCR, with one record for every CDR3 protein. Seen here are about 340,000 distinct CDR3 sequences, about 27% observed once, and the top ten hold 15% to 25%. The sample in question was cultured PBMCs, obtained from culture after CMV antigen stimulation. The origin of the receptors is a human donor in good health (CMV status not recorded). Some clones in this sample may be carry-over from other donors' samples. Both conserved end residues are part of each CDR3. Each record gives: J gene, D gene, CDR3 length, clone size, V gene, CDR3 DNA, CDR3 protein. A D gene is named only where the DNA matches it firmly. Some rows mark clone size as missing; the rest say once, few, many or name a class of expanded clone.

>TRBJ2-2|TRBD2|17|many|TRBV7-2
TGTGCCAGCAGCTTAGATGGACTAGCGGGGAACACCGGGGAGCTGTTTTTT
CASSLDGLAGNTGELFF
>TRBJ2-2|-|15|few|TRBV7-3
TGTGCCAGCAGCCCCCCTTGGCCTTACACCGGGGAGCTGTTTTTT
CASSPPWPYTGELFF
>TRBJ2-1|-|13|few|TRBV5-4
TGTGCCAGCTCTGCGCCCGTTTACAATGAGCAGTTCTTC
CASSAPVYNEQFF
>TRBJ2-7|TRBD1|14|-|TRBV20-1
TGCAGTGCTAGTCGCCGGGACAGGACCTACGAGCAGTACTTC
CSASRRDRTYEQYF
>TRBJ2-3|-|12|-|TRBV15
TGTGCCACCAGTGCTGGCGAAGATACGCAGTATTTT
CATSAGEDTQYF
>TRBJ2-1|-|13|-|TRBV7-3
TGTGCCAGCAGCTTAAATGCGGGGACCGAGCAGTTCTTC
CASSLNAGTEQFF
>TRBJ1-2|-|15|-|TRBV12-3/TRBV12-4
TGTGCCAGCAGTTTTAGGTACCTCCCCCTCTATGGCTACACCTTC
CASSFRYLPLYGYTF
>TRBJ1-1|-|13|-|TRBV4-1
TGCGCCAGCAGCCAAGATGGGGTGCATGAAGCTTTCTTT
CASSQDGVHEAFF
>TRBJ2-1|TRBD1|14|once|TRBV6-8
TGTGCCAGCTTGGACAGGGGCCTCTACAATGAGCAGTTCTTC
CASLDRGLYNEQFF
>TRBJ2-5|-|12|-|TRBV6-1
TGTGCCAGCACGCGGGACGTGGAGACCCAGTACTTC
CASTRDVETQYF
>TRBJ1-6|-|17|-|TRBV27
TGTGCCAGCAGTTTCTCGGAGGGGGGACCCTATAATTCACCCCTCCACTTT
CASSFSEGGPYNSPLHF
>TRBJ2-1|-|14|-|TRBV6-5
TGTGCCAGCAGTTACTCGAGAGCCTACAATGAGCAGTTCTTC
CASSYSRAYNEQFF
>TRBJ1-1|TRBD1|14|few|TRBV19
TGTGCCAGTAGTACGGACAGGTTGAACACTGAAGCTTTCTTT
CASSTDRLNTEAFF
>TRBJ2-2|TRBD1|17|few|TRBV7-8
TGTGCCAGCAGCTTAGAGGACAGGGGGCGCTTCCCTGGGGAGCTGTTTTTT
CASSLEDRGRFPGELFF
>TRBJ1-1|-|13|many|TRBV19
TGTGCCAGTAGTTTGACTGGAAACACTGAAGCTTTCTTT
CASSLTGNTEAFF
>TRBJ2-7|TRBD1|17|few|TRBV18
TGTGCCAGCTCGCCCGGGACAGGCCGCTCAGGCTCCTACGAGCAGTACTTC
CASSPGTGRSGSYEQYF
>TRBJ2-2|TRBD2|15|-|TRBV6-5
TGTGCCAGCAGCCCTACTAGCGGGAGATCCGGGGAGCTGTTTTTT
CASSPTSGRSGELFF
>TRBJ1-5|-|17|-|TRBV19
TGTGCCAGTAGTAAATTGAAGGGGGGGCAAAGCAATCAGCCCCAGCATTTT
CASSKLKGGQSNQPQHF
>TRBJ2-7|-|14|few|TRBV14
TGTGCCAGCAGCCAAGTCGGGTCCTACTACGAGCAGTACTTC
CASSQVGSYYEQYF
>TRBJ1-6|-|18|-|TRBV3-1
TGTGCCAGCAGCCAAGAGAATATGGGGGGAGGCTATAATTCACCCCTCCACTTT
CASSQENMGGGYNSPLHF
>TRBJ1-5|TRBD1|16|few|TRBV19
TGTGCCAGCCGGGGGACAGGGGGCGTTAGCAATCAGCCCCAGCATTTT
CASRGTGGVSNQPQHF
>TRBJ2-1|TRBD2|17|-|TRBV7-8
TGTGCCAGCAGCACCTCACTAGCGGGGGTTCCCTACAATGAGCAGTTCTTC
CASSTSLAGVPYNEQFF
>TRBJ2-3|-|16|-|TRBV27
TGTGCCAGCAGTCCCTCCCTGGGGGAGTGGACAGATACGCAGTATTTT
CASSPSLGEWTDTQYF
>TRBJ1-2|-|13|-|TRBV28
TGTGCCAGCACCCTCCCGGGTACCTATGGCTACACCTTC
CASTLPGTYGYTF
>TRBJ2-1|TRBD2|17|few|TRBV7-3
TGTGCCAGCAGCTTCACTAGCGGGGGGGACTCCTACAATGAGCAGTTCTTC
CASSFTSGGDSYNEQFF
>TRBJ1-2|-|13|-|TRBV18
TGTGCCAGCTCACCAGCGGGAAATCAGGGCTACACCTTC
CASSPAGNQGYTF
>TRBJ2-1|-|14|few|TRBV7-6
TGTGCCAGCAGCTTCAAAGCGTCCTACAATGAGCAGTTCTTC
CASSFKASYNEQFF
>TRBJ2-1|-|13|-|TRBV7-3
TGTGCCAGCAGCTGGGGCGGATTAAATGAGCAGTTCTTC
CASSWGGLNEQFF
>TRBJ2-7|-|14|few|TRBV3-1
TGTGCCAGCAGCCAAGATCTGGGGGGAAGCGAGCAGTACTTC
CASSQDLGGSEQYF
>TRBJ2-3|TRBD2|14|-|TRBV7-2
TGTGCCAGCAGCCGGACTAGACCCACAGATACGCAGTATTTT
CASSRTRPTDTQYF
>TRBJ2-2|-|15|-|TRBV2
TGTGCCACCGGCCCTGGGACGGCGAACACCGGGGAGCTGTTTTTT
CATGPGTANTGELFF
>TRBJ1-1|TRBD1|14|many|TRBV7-2
TGTGCCAGCAGCCGACAGGGGGTGAACACTGAAGCTTTCTTT
CASSRQGVNTEAFF
>TRBJ1-1|-|15|once|TRBV2
TGTGCCAGCATTCTAAGCGCGAGGGACTTCGCTGAAGCTTTCTTT
CASILSARDFAEAFF
>TRBJ1-6|-|15|-|TRBV27
TGTGCCAGCAGTTCAGGGGCCCTTCCAAATTCACCCCTCCACTTT
CASSSGALPNSPLHF
>TRBJ1-1|-|15|few|TRBV7-8
TGTGCCAGCAGCTCCATATCGGGCGTGGGGGCTGAAGCTTTCTTT
CASSSISGVGAEAFF
>TRBJ1-3|-|14|few|TRBV7-2
TGTGCCAGCAGCTTAGCACAGGCTGGAAACACCATATATTTT
CASSLAQAGNTIYF
>TRBJ2-2|TRBD2|15|-|TRBV7-6
TGTGCCAGCAGCTTAGCGGGGAGGGGAACCGGGGAGCTGTTTTTT
CASSLAGRGTGELFF
>TRBJ2-4|TRBD2|20|many|TRBV18
TGTGCCAGCTCACCTACAGGTCCGGGACTAGCGGGAGAGCGCGGAAACATTCAGTACTTC
CASSPTGPGLAGERGNIQYF
>TRBJ1-5|-|17|many|TRBV7-9
TGTGCCAGCAGCTTAGAAGAGGGCCACTTAGGAGACCAGCCCCAGCATTTT
CASSLEEGHLGDQPQHF
>TRBJ1-1|TRBD1|15|-|TRBV27
TGTGCCAGCACCTTATCCGGGACAGGGAACACTGAAGCTTTCTTT
CASTLSGTGNTEAFF
>TRBJ2-5|TRBD1|16|-|TRBV3-1
TGTGCCAGCAGCCAACGAGGAAGGGACAGGGGAAAGACCCAGTACTTC
CASSQRGRDRGKTQYF